This T cell receptor (beta chain) was sequenced for a study of cytomegalovirus exposure and HLA in healthy donors. 13 Jbeta primers and 60 Vbeta primers were used for the PCR. Assay: immunoSEQ multiplex PCR; the TCRdb copy retains only in-frame clones and omits some. Recorded for this sample: 30,000 to 40,000 clones. V was pared by 1 base and J by 2 bases, with 3 bases of the junction left unmatched. CDR1 is SQVTM, CDR2 ANQGSEA, per germline. This CDR3 contains 14 residues. Donors were nominally healthy when sampled, though unrecorded immune exposures were likely. This chain uses TRBV29-1 with TRBJ2-7; 9 bases agree with TRBD1. The sample comprised PBMCs. The TCR originated in a human donor in good health. For the CDR3, the DNA is TGCAGCGTTGAAGGGACAGGGGCGCCCTACGAGCAGTACTTC. Protein product: CSVEGTGAPYEQYF.